The 31 T cell receptor beta chains listed next were all sequenced from one sample in a study of blood T cell repertoires in COVID-19. The data were produced by immunoSEQ multiplex PCR, yet TCRdb's version contains in-frame clones alone and is incomplete. The sample lists about 260,000 clones, 80% to 90% occurring once. Source material: peripheral blood. These receptors all stem from a woman aged 45 to 65 with acute or convalescent COVID-19.

The V and J genes are TRBV7-8 and TRBJ2-3; D unclear. Germline CDR1 SGHVS, CDR2 FQNEAQ. V was cut by 5 bases and J by 2 bases, with 5 bases left in between. The CDR3 consists of 12 residues. The CDR3 loop is CASSLYTDTQYF. The CDR3 nucleotides read TGTGCCAGCAGCCTATACACAGATACGCAGTATTTT.

This chain links TRBV11-2 with TRBJ2-3, with a weak D call TRBD1 (6 bases). The CDR3 has 14 amino acids. Germline loops: CDR1 SGHAT, CDR2 FQNNGV. Trimming cost V 1 base and J 1 base, with 6 bases left between them. CDR3 coding DNA: TGTGCCAGCAGCTTAGGACAGGGCACAGATACGCAGTATTTT. Protein sequence: CASSLGQGTDTQYF.

The CDR3 sequence is CASSVDRDPYNEQFF. CDR3 bases: TGTGCCAGCAGCGTCGACAGGGATCCCTACAATGAGCAGTTCTTC. The V call is TRBV7-2, the J call TRBJ2-1, with 7 bases lining up with TRBD1. There are 15 residues in the CDR3. Per the germline V gene, CDR1 is SGHTA and CDR2 is FQGNSA. The J segment lost 2 bases and the V segment lost 5 bases, leaving 6 bases of the junction unmatched. Combining the CDR3 with reference TRBV7-2 and TRBJ2-1 gives the whole variable domain GAGVSQSPSNKVTEKGKDVELRCDPISGHTALYWYRQSLGQGLEFLIYFQGNSAPDKSGLPSDRFSAERTGGSVSTLTIQRTQQEDSAVYLCASSVDRDPYNEQFFGPGTRLTVL.

There are a few counts of this clone. The rearrangement joins TRBV18 to TRBJ1-5, with 7 bases lining up with TRBD1. The CDR3 length is 15 residues. Germline V gene lookup returns CDR1 KGHSH and CDR2 LQKENI. V dropped 6 bases and J dropped 5; count of bases not matched to a gene: 10. In DNA form, the CDR3 reads TGTGCCAGCTCCCTAACAGGGGCCGCCGATCAGCCCCAGCATTTT. Residues: CASSLTGAADQPQHF.

The rearrangement links TRBV11-2 to TRBJ1-2; no firm D call. The CDR3 is made up of 14 amino acids. In germline, CDR1 is SGHAT, CDR2 FQNNGV. Trimming took off 0 bases at V and 9 bases at J, with 14 bases between the two ends. In nucleotides, the CDR3 is TGTGCCAGCAGCTTAGATAGTCAGGCTGCGAGCTACACCTTC. The encoded protein is CASSLDSQAASYTF.

This clone was detected ten times or more. The chain combines TRBV30 with TRBJ1-2, with D maybe TRBD1 (5 bases). CDR1 is GTSNPN, CDR2 SVGIG, per germline (reference sequence). V was clipped by 4 bases and J by 9 bases, with 15 bases between them. The CDR3 consists of 12 residues. CDR3 residues: CAWTADAGSYTF. DNA of the CDR3: TGTGCCTGGACCGCTGACGCAGGGAGCTACACCTTC.

This chain joins TRBV6-2 or TRBV6-3 and TRBJ1-5; D unclear. CDR1 is MNHEY, CDR2 SVGEGT, per germline. Deletions cut 2 bases from V and 5 bases from J, with 10 bases between. The length of the CDR3 is 14 residues. The CDR3 DNA reads as TGTGCCAGCAGTTACGAGCAGGATCATCAGCCCCAGCATTTT. This encodes CASSYEQDHQPQHF.

The V and J genes are TRBV7-2 and TRBJ2-7; D is possibly TRBD2 (6 bases). Germline loops: CDR1 SGHTA, CDR2 FQGNSA. V lost 3 bases and J 3 bases, leaving 12 bases between the germline ends. The CDR3 runs to 14 residues. DNA for the CDR3: TGTGCCAGCAGCTTGGCTAGCGTCGTCTACGAGCAGTACTTC. Translation: CASSLASVVYEQYF. The full variable domain, with the rest looked up from reference TRBV7-2 and TRBJ2-7, is GAGVSQSPSNKVTEKGKDVELRCDPISGHTALYWYRQSLGQGLEFLIYFQGNSAPDKSGLPSDRFSAERTGGSVSTLTIQRTQQEDSAVYLCASSLASVVYEQYFGPGTRLTVT.

This chain links TRBV10-3 with TRBJ2-7; 11 nucleotides line up with TRBD2. Germline V gene sequence: CDR1 ENHRY, CDR2 SYGVKD. The ends lost 3 bases at V and 2 bases at J; junction bases unmatched: 6. The CDR3 has 16 amino acids. CDR3 loop: CAISDMTSGIPYEQYF. CDR3 in DNA: TGTGCCATCAGTGATATGACTAGCGGGATCCCCTACGAGCAGTACTTC.

The chain joins TRBV5-8 to TRBJ2-7, with 8 bases aligning to TRBD1. This CDR3 is built from 12 residues. The V segment lost 4 bases and the J segment 6 bases; nucleotides outside the gene matches: 3. The germline V gene encodes CDR1 SGHTS and CDR2 YDEGEE. CDR3 DNA: TGTGCCAGCAGCCTTGACAGGGGCGAGCAGTACTTC. Its protein product is CASSLDRGEQYF.

The chain recombines TRBV10-3 with TRBJ2-7; 9 bases line up with TRBD2. CDR1 and CDR2 from the germline V gene are ENHRY and SYGVKD. The CDR3 length is 13 residues. J gave up 4 bases and V 6 bases, and 4 bases lay outside the gene matches. The chain's CDR3 is CAISPGLAYEQYF. CDR3 DNA sequence: TGTGCCATCAGCCCGGGACTAGCTTACGAGCAGTACTTC.

The V call is TRBV24-1, the J call TRBJ1-2; 7 bases agree with TRBD1. The CDR3 has 15 residues. Germline V lookup: CDR1 KGHDR, CDR2 SFDVKD. V was pared by 2 bases and J by 2 bases, with 4 bases of the junction left unmatched. CDR3 amino acids: CATSDYQTGNYGYTF. The CDR3 DNA is TGTGCCACCAGTGATTACCAGACAGGGAACTATGGCTACACCTTC.

The chain links TRBV7-8 to TRBJ2-3, with 8 bases aligning to TRBD2. With 3 bases clipped from V and 3 bases from J, the junction kept 8 bases outside the gene matches. CDR3 length: 16 amino acids. Germline assignment: CDR1 SGHVS and CDR2 FQNEAQ. DNA for the CDR3: TGTGCCAGCAGCTTGAGTCCGGGAGGGCAGACAGATACGCAGTATTTT. It specifies CASSLSPGGQTDTQYF.

This chain joins TRBV4-2 and TRBJ2-7, with 7 bases matching TRBD1. After removal of 1 base from V and 2 bases from J, the junction contained 11 bases not matched to a gene. Germline lookup yields CDR1 LGHNA and CDR2 YNFKEQ. The CDR3 totals 17 residues. CDR3 nucleotides: TGTGCCAGCAGCCAAGGTAGCTCGACAGGGTCCACCTACGAGCAGTACTTC. Its protein is CASSQGSSTGSTYEQYF.

The rearrangement uses TRBV6-5 and TRBJ1-2; 8 positions agree with TRBD1. Trimming removed 6 bases from V and 0 bases from J; junction bases left unmatched: 6. From germline, CDR1 is MNHEY and CDR2 SVGAGI. The CDR3 contains 15 residues. The CDR3 sequence: CASRRRDRSNYGYTF. The CDR3 coding sequence is TGTGCCAGCAGAAGACGGGACAGGTCTAACTATGGCTACACCTTC.

The genes are TRBV30 and TRBJ2-5; D call uncertain. The CDR3 loop spans 13 amino acids. Per the germline V gene, CDR1 is GTSNPN and CDR2 is SVGIG (reference sequence). CDR3 DNA sequence: TGTGCTGGCTCCGTGTCATCCCTGGAGACCCAGTACTTC. It encodes CAGSVSSLETQYF.

V is TRBV2 and J is TRBJ1-4, with unresolved D. Trimming cost V 4 bases and J 13 bases, with 13 bases left between them. Germline values: CDR1 SNHLY, CDR2 FYNNEI. The CDR3 sequence is 12 residues long. The CDR3: CASSASGSRLFF. The CDR3 region has the DNA TGTGCCAGCAGTGCTTCAGGTTCTCGACTGTTTTTT.

V and J are TRBV29-1 and TRBJ2-3; a possible D gene is TRBD2 (6 bases). CDR1 SQVTM and CDR2 ANQGSEA come from the germline V gene. This CDR3 has 13 amino acids. With 3 bases removed from V and 2 bases from J, the gap between germline ends came to 9 bases. The CDR3 sequence is CSVEGTYTDTQYF. In nucleotides, the CDR3 is TGCAGCGTTGAGGGGACTTACACAGATACGCAGTATTTT.

The gene calls are TRBV5-5 and TRBJ1-2; TRBD1 matches 7 bases. The V and J ends lost 0 bases and 8 bases, in that order; junction bases with no gene match: 7. CDR3 length: 14 residues. CDR1 and CDR2 (germline): SGHKS, YYEKEE (reference sequence). The CDR3 DNA follows: TGTGCCAGCAGCTTGGATGGACAGGTGGGCGGCTACACCTTC. Translated, it gives CASSLDGQVGGYTF.

V is TRBV27 and J is TRBJ1-5; 9 nucleotides align to TRBD1. Germline V gene data show CDR1 as MNHEY and CDR2 as SMNVEV (reference sequence). The CDR3 loop spans 17 amino acids. With V trimmed by 7 bases and J by 4 bases, 14 bases remained unmatched. DNA of the CDR3: TGTGCCAGCACCTTGGGACAGGGAATAGTAGGGAATCAGCCCCAGCATTTT. Amino acids: CASTLGQGIVGNQPQHF.

This rearrangement joins TRBV7-9 to TRBJ1-2; TRBD1 aligns across 10 bases. This CDR3 region has 15 residues. Trimming removed 5 bases from V and 0 bases from J; junction bases left unmatched: 3. Per the germline V gene, CDR1 is SEHNR and CDR2 is FQNEAQ (reference sequence). The CDR3 spells CASSLGQGANYGYTF. For the CDR3, the DNA is TGTGCCAGCAGCCTTGGACAGGGGGCTAACTATGGCTACACCTTC.

The chain links TRBV7-2 to TRBJ2-1, with a weak D call TRBD2 (6 bases). V dropped 5 bases and J dropped 3 bases, with 11 bases sitting between them. Per the germline V gene, CDR1 is SGHTA and CDR2 is FQGNSA. This CDR3 contains 14 residues. DNA of the CDR3: TGTGCCAGCAGCGACCTAGCGAGCTACAATGAGCAGTTCTTC. It encodes CASSDLASYNEQFF.

Worth noting for this clone: At the DNA level, this CDR3 is encoded by other sequences in the same sample as well. The chain links TRBV9 to TRBJ2-1, with 7 nucleotides matching TRBD2. CDR1 and CDR2 from the germline V gene are SGDLS and YYNGEE. V shed 0 bases and J 0 bases; nucleotides not matched to a gene: 0. The CDR3 consists of 15 residues. CDR3 DNA: TGTGCCAGCAGCGTAGCGGGGGGCTCCTACAATGAGCAGTTCTTC. Amino acids: CASSVAGGSYNEQFF.

In this sample, this clone turned up once. The V call is TRBV4-3, the J call TRBJ2-7, with D perhaps TRBD2 (5 bases). This CDR3 has 16 amino acids. V was clipped by 1 base and J by 3 bases, with 16 bases between them. Germline assignment: CDR1 LGHNA and CDR2 YSLEER. Written as DNA, the CDR3 is TGCGCCAGCAGCCAAGTCGCCCGCTCTCGGGGCTACGAGCAGTACTTC. Protein sequence: CASSQVARSRGYEQYF.

The chain carries TRBV15 and TRBJ2-7; D may be TRBD2 (6 bases). This CDR3 has 17 amino acids. Trimming removed 3 bases from V and 0 bases from J, with 18 bases in between. Germline V gene lookup returns CDR1 LNHNV and CDR2 YYDKDF (reference sequence). Here the CDR3 DNA reads TGTGCCACCAGCAGGCCATCAGCGGGTCGGAGCTCCTACGAGCAGTACTTC. Translating it yields CATSRPSAGRSSYEQYF.

This chain joins TRBV18 and TRBJ1-1; D is undetermined. Per the germline V gene, CDR1 is KGHSH and CDR2 is LQKENI. The ends were cut back, 5 bases at V and 1 base at J, with 14 bases in the middle. This CDR3 region has 15 residues. The CDR3 DNA reads TGTGCCAGCTCATCATCCGGCCAGGAGAACACTGAAGCTTTCTTT. Protein sequence: CASSSSGQENTEAFF.

The V call is TRBV21-1, the J call TRBJ2-1; the table's D call, TRBD2, has no DNA check behind it. TRBV21-1 is described as a pseudogene. CDR3 length: 17 amino acids. CDR3 sequence (DNA): TGTGCCAGCAGCAAAGGGGGGACTAGCGGGAGGGATAATGAGCAGTTCTTC. Its translation is CASSKGGTSGRDNEQFF.

The genes are TRBV27 and TRBJ2-5; D uncertain. The CDR3 extends over 12 amino acids. Germline V gene lookup returns CDR1 MNHEY and CDR2 SMNVEV (reference sequence). Trimming removed 6 bases at V and 3 bases at J, with 8 bases between. The CDR3 protein is CASSRPEETQYF. In DNA, the CDR3 is TGTGCCAGCAGCCGTCCCGAAGAGACCCAGTACTTC.

J is TRBJ2-3 and V is TRBV2; weak D call: TRBD2 (5 bases). The V and J ends lost 6 bases and 0 bases respectively, with 10 bases between them. Germline-derived CDR1 and CDR2 are SNHLY and FYNNEI. There are 14 residues in the CDR3. The CDR3 DNA is TGTGCCAGCAGGAGGGAACTTAGCACAGATACGCAGTATTTT. It codes for CASRRELSTDTQYF.

V usage is TRBV3-1 (or the pseudogene TRBV3-2) and J usage is TRBJ2-2; 8 bases line up with TRBD1. CDR1 and CDR2 (germline): LGHDT, YNNKEL (reference sequence). This CDR3 region has 16 residues. Trimming cost V 1 base and J 7 bases; bases outside gene matches: 8. In DNA, the CDR3 is TGTGCCAGCAGCCAAGCTTCCAGGGGGCATGGCGGGGAGCTGTTTTTT. Amino acids: CASSQASRGHGGELFF.

This chain links TRBV2 with TRBJ1-5, with 8 bases that match TRBD1. Unmatched junction bases numbered 8, after V lost 7 bases and J lost 3 bases. CDR1 and CDR2 from the germline V gene are SNHLY and FYNNEI. This CDR3 region has 15 residues. The CDR3 region has the DNA TGTGCCAGCATCCTGTCGACAGGGGCCAATCAGCCCCAGCATTTT. The encoded protein is CASILSTGANQPQHF.